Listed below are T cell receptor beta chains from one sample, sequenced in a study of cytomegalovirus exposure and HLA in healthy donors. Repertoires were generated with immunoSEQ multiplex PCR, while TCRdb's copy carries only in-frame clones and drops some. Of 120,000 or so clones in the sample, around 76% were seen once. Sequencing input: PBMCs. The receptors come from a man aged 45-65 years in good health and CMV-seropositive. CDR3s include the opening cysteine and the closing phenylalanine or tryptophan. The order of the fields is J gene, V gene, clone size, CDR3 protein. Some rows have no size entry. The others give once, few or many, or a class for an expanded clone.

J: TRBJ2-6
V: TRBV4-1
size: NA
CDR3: CATMGQGPSLGANVLTF

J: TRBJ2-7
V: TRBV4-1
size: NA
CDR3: CASSQVNLVAFDEQYF

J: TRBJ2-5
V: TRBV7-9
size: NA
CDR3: CASSLTGTQETQYF

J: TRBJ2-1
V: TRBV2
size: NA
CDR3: CASLTGFEQFF

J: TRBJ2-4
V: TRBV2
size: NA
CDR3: CASSPQGLAMNIQYF

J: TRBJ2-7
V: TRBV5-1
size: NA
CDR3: CASSFGQETYEQYF

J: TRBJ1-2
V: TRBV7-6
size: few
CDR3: CASSSGVGSANYGYTF

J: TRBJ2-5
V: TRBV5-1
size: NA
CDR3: CASSYAEETQYF

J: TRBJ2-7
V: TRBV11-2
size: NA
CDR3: CASSEVGHEQYF

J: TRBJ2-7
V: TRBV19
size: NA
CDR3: CASSRLAGVLHEQYF

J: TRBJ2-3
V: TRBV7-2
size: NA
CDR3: CASSLIGWAPLGTDTQYF

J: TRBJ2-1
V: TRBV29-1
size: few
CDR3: CSVENQGATNEQFF

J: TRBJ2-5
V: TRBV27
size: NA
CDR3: CASSLRGVQETQYF

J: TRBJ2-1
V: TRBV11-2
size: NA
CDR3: CASSPRKPGGNEQFF

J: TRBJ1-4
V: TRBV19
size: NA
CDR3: CASSIPRGASREKLFF

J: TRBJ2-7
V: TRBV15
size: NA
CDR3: CATSTDRGGYEQYF

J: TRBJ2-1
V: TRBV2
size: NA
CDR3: CASSRTGLWWNEQFF

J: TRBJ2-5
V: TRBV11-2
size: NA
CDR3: CASSLDPREETQYF

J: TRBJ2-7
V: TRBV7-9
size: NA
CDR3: CSSSFTDVAYF

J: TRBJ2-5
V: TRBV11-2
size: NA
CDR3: CASSLGTAKYQETQYF

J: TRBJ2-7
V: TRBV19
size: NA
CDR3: CASSIVDRTGYEQYF

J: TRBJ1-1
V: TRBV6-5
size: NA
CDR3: CASSYKRGGPLEAFF

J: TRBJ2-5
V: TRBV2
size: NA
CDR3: CASSFSGTGAEETQYF

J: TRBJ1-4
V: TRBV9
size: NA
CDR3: CASSLAAGANEKLFF

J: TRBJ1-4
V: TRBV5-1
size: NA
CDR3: CASSLAQGEKLFF

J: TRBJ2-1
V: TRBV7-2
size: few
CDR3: CASSSVGGIYNEQFF

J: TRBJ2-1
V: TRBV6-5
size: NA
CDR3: CASSYSKGGREQFF